Presented here are 3 T cell receptor beta chains from one specimen sequenced in a study of blood T cell repertoires in COVID-19. Measured with immunoSEQ multiplex PCR; TCRdb has only the in-frame clones, and not every one. The sample carries some 200,000 clones, 85% to 95% recorded once. Sequenced sample: peripheral blood. The receptors here all came from a man aged 25-45 years with COVID-19, enrolled during active disease.

The genes are TRBV11-2 and TRBJ2-4; a possible D gene is TRBD1 (5 bases). CDR1 SGHAT and CDR2 FQNNGV come from the germline V gene. Between the trimmed V and J ends, which lost 2 bases and 7 bases, there was a span of 12 bases. The CDR3 covers 14 residues. The CDR3 is CASSLMGRFNIQYF. The DNA for the CDR3 is TGTGCCAGCAGCTTAATGGGGCGCTTTAACATTCAGTACTTC.

The chain carries TRBV6-5 and TRBJ2-3; D possibly corresponds to TRBD1 (5 bases). Trimming cost V 6 bases and J 0 bases, with 13 bases left between them. This CDR3 region has 15 residues. CDR1 and CDR2 from the germline V gene are MNHEY and SVGAGI. The CDR3 sequence is CASRYAQGSTDTQYF. Here the CDR3 DNA reads TGTGCCAGCAGATACGCTCAGGGAAGCACAGATACGCAGTATTTT.

The rearrangement links TRBV7-3 to TRBJ1-6; perhaps TRBD1 as D (5 bases). CDR3 size: 13 residues. Trimming shortened V by 4 bases and J by 14 bases, and 15 bases separated the two germline ends. Germline V lookup: CDR1 SGHTA, CDR2 FQGTGA. The CDR3 here is CASSSDRGGTLHF. CDR3 bases: TGTGCCAGCAGCTCTGACCGGGGGGGGACCCTCCACTTT.